The next 25 T cell receptor beta chains were all read from a single sample in a study of PD-L1 blockade in urothelial cancer (TCRdb year 2017). The time point label corresponds to: pretreatment peripheral blood. The library was obtained by the immunoSEQ multiplex PCR assay. TCRdb's version of the immuneACCESS table is confined to in-frame rearrangements and falls short of the full clone set. An unresolved V gene accounts for under half of the shortfall where checked; the remainder is of unknown origin. The sample table lists tens of thousands of clones, 85% to 90% of them with a count of one. The ten largest clones add up to under 6% of the sample. Material: PBMCs, obtained around atezolizumab (anti-PD-L1) treatment. These receptors were obtained from a man between 65 and 80 years old with urothelial cancer.

This clone was seen more than once but under ten times. The chain has TRBV11-3 and TRBJ2-3, with 8 bases fitting TRBD2. Germline trimming cut 5 bases from V and 4 bases from J; bases unmatched to any gene: 20. The CDR3 is 19 amino acids. Germline lookup yields CDR1 SGHNT and CDR2 YENEEA. CDR3 in DNA: TGTGCCAGCAGCCCGGGACGGGGGGGGACTCTCAACTTCGCAGATACGCAGTATTTT. It specifies CASSPGRGGTLNFADTQYF.

The gene calls are TRBV19 and TRBJ2-1; 7 positions match TRBD2. The CDR3 covers 15 residues. After removal of 3 bases from V and 4 bases from J, the junction contained 6 bases not matched to a gene. In germline, CDR1 is LNHDA, CDR2 SQIVND (reference sequence). CDR3 residues: CASSIASGDYNEQFF. Here the CDR3 DNA reads TGTGCCAGTAGTATTGCTAGCGGAGATTACAATGAGCAGTTCTTC.

This rearrangement joins TRBV13 to TRBJ2-3; the match to TRBD2 covers 11 bases. Germline values: CDR1 PRHDT, CDR2 FYEKMQ (reference sequence). This CDR3 spans 15 amino acids. Trimming at V came to 3 bases and at J to 4 bases, leaving 3 bases not matched to a gene. This chain's CDR3 is CASSFSGRAADTQYF. CDR3 coding DNA: TGTGCCAGCAGCTTTAGCGGGAGGGCCGCAGATACGCAGTATTTT.

This sequence joins TRBV5-1 and TRBJ1-2, with TRBD1 matching over 9 bases. The V and J ends lost 6 bases and 1 base, in that order; junction bases with no gene match: 7. Germline-derived CDR1 and CDR2 are SGHRS and YFSETQ. The CDR3 totals 15 residues. CDR3 region: CASTTTGGLNYGYTF. The CDR3 DNA reads as TGCGCCAGCACAACTACAGGGGGCCTTAACTATGGCTACACCTTC.

This chain joins TRBV5-1 and TRBJ2-1, with D hard to call. This CDR3 region has 13 residues. With 1 base removed from V and 7 bases from J, the gap between germline ends came to 9 bases. In germline, CDR1 is SGHRS, CDR2 YFSETQ. Here the CDR3 DNA reads TGCGCCAGCAGCTTGCCCAACGGGAATGAGCAGTTCTTC. Its translation: CASSLPNGNEQFF.

V usage is TRBV29-1 and J usage is TRBJ2-5; 8 nucleotides agree with TRBD1. Germline V lookup: CDR1 SQVTM, CDR2 ANQGSEA. The J segment lost 5 bases and the V segment lost 7 bases, leaving 12 bases of the junction unmatched. The CDR3 loop spans 14 amino acids. The CDR3 region has the DNA TGCAGCGGGTATACAGGGGGAGGATCGGAGACCCAGTACTTC. It encodes CSGYTGGGSETQYF.

For this clone: Within the sample, other DNA sequences also encode this same CDR3. The gene calls are TRBV30 and TRBJ2-4; 11 nucleotides align to TRBD2. CDR1 GTSNPN and CDR2 SVGIG come from the germline V gene (reference sequence). The CDR3 has 14 residues. V was clipped by 6 bases and J by 4 bases; unmatched bases: 5. The CDR3 is CACTGTSGKNIQYF. In DNA form, the CDR3 reads TGTGCCTGCACCGGGACTAGCGGTAAAAACATTCAGTACTTC.

The chain uses TRBV5-1 and TRBJ2-1; 9 nucleotides align to TRBD2. The CDR3 is made up of 11 amino acids. In germline, CDR1 is SGHRS, CDR2 YFSETQ. The V and J ends lost 4 bases and 15 bases, in that order; junction bases with no gene match: 5. The CDR3 region is CASSAGTSTFF. Written as DNA, the CDR3 is TGCGCCAGCAGCGCCGGGACTAGCACGTTCTTC.

V usage is TRBV30 and J usage is TRBJ2-1; D is perhaps TRBD2 (5 bases). V lost 0 bases and J 14 bases, leaving 11 bases between the germline ends. CDR3 length: 11 amino acids. Germline V lookup: CDR1 GTSNPN, CDR2 SVGIG (reference sequence). The CDR3 region is CAWSVRAVKFF. In DNA, the CDR3 is TGTGCCTGGAGTGTACGAGCGGTAAAGTTCTTC.

The rearrangement joins TRBV28 to TRBJ1-1, with TRBD1 matching over 9 bases. Germline-derived CDR1 and CDR2 are MDHEN and SYDVKM. This CDR3 spans 16 amino acids. With V trimmed by 8 bases and J by 6 bases, 16 bases remained unmatched. The CDR3 DNA reads as TGTGCCAGCTTTACTGACAGGGGGTTTGGTATCGCTGAAGCTTTCTTT. Translating it yields CASFTDRGFGIAEAFF.

This chain joins TRBV27 and TRBJ1-1, with a weak D call TRBD1 (6 bases). The CDR3 totals 15 residues. Germline V CDR1 and CDR2: MNHEY, SMNVEV (reference sequence). Between the trimmed V and J ends, which lost 3 bases and 0 bases, there was a span of 11 bases. The CDR3 is CASSLGAAMNTEAFF. CDR3 DNA: TGTGCCAGCAGTTTGGGGGCAGCCATGAACACTGAAGCTTTCTTT.

This chain links TRBV27 with TRBJ2-5; TRBD1 matches 11 bases. In germline, CDR1 is MNHEY, CDR2 SMNVEV (reference sequence). J was trimmed by 4 bases and V by 6 bases; bases with no gene match: 13. The CDR3 has 17 amino acids. Here the CDR3 reads CASSPTDRGPKGETQYF. In DNA form, the CDR3 reads TGTGCCAGCAGCCCAACGGACAGGGGGCCTAAGGGAGAGACCCAGTACTTC.

The J gene is TRBJ1-2, the V gene TRBV6-5, with D possibly being TRBD1 (5 bases). Germline assignment: CDR1 MNHEY and CDR2 SVGAGI. The CDR3 extends over 14 amino acids. V lost 6 bases and J lost 4, with 15 bases in between. CDR3 DNA sequence: TGTGCCAGCAGGGCGGGACTGCAAGTCTATGGCTACACCTTC. This codes for CASRAGLQVYGYTF.

Details on this clone: Other DNA sequences in this specimen translate into the identical CDR3. CDR3 sequence: CATSRPNQPQHF. CDR3 nucleotide sequence: TGTGCCACCAGCAGACCAAATCAGCCCCAGCATTTT. The gene calls are TRBV15 and TRBJ1-5; D not certain. V was shortened by 2 bases and J by 4 bases, with 3 bases between the two germline ends. The CDR3 spans 12 residues. Germline loops: CDR1 LNHNV, CDR2 YYDKDF (reference sequence).

The J gene is TRBJ2-7, the V gene TRBV7-2, with 11 bases matching TRBD2. This CDR3 has 14 amino acids. The ends lost 5 bases at V and 3 bases at J; junction bases unmatched: 3. Germline CDR1 reads SGHTA; CDR2 reads FQGNSA. CDR3 nucleotide sequence: TGTGCCAGCAGCCTGGGACTAGCGGTCTACGAGCAGTACTTC. This gives the protein CASSLGLAVYEQYF.

The genes are TRBV18 and TRBJ1-1; 7 bases match TRBD1. The CDR3 is 16 amino acids. Germline CDR1 and CDR2: KGHSH and LQKENI. J was trimmed by 0 bases and V by 3 bases; bases with no gene match: 7. The CDR3 nucleotides are TGTGCCAGCTCACCCCGACAGGGCTTGGTGAACACTGAAGCTTTCTTT. This gives the protein CASSPRQGLVNTEAFF.

This clone has a single count. This sequence joins TRBV6-5 and TRBJ1-5; TRBD1 agrees at 7 bases. This CDR3 has 13 residues. Trimming removed 3 bases from V and 5 bases from J; junction bases left unmatched: 1. The germline V gene has CDR1 MNHEY and CDR2 SVGAGI. The CDR3 region has the DNA TGTGCCAGCAGTTATCAGGGGGATCAGCCCCAGCATTTT. It encodes CASSYQGDQPQHF.

The V and J genes are TRBV19 and TRBJ2-7; 9 positions agree with TRBD1. J lost 7 bases, V lost 6 bases, and 4 bases had no gene match. The CDR3 consists of 12 residues. Germline values: CDR1 LNHDA, CDR2 SQIVND (reference sequence). As DNA, the CDR3 is TGTGCCAGTAGAGACAGGGGGAGGGAGCAGTACTTC. It is translated as CASRDRGREQYF. Together with reference TRBV19 and TRBJ2-7, the CDR3 gives the full variable domain: DGGITQSPKYLFRKEGQNVTLSCEQNLNHDAMYWYRQDPGQGLRLIYYSQIVNDFQKGDIAEGYSVSREKKESFPLTVTSAQKNPTAFYLCASRDRGREQYFGPGTRLTVT.

The chain couples TRBV5-1 to TRBJ2-1; the D gene is possibly TRBD1 (6 bases). This CDR3 spans 13 amino acids. Germline CDR1 and CDR2: SGHRS and YFSETQ. Trimming took off 4 bases at V and 10 bases at J, with 15 bases between the two ends. CDR3 protein: CASSRTGSREQFF. CDR3 coding DNA: TGCGCCAGCAGCCGTACAGGGTCAAGGGAGCAGTTCTTC.

This chain links TRBV19 with TRBJ1-5; 9 nucleotides agree with TRBD1. Germline-derived CDR1 and CDR2 are LNHDA and SQIVND (reference sequence). With V trimmed by 5 bases and J by 1 base, 6 bases remained unmatched. The CDR3 contains 16 residues. CDR3 sequence: CASSPQDRGSNQPQHF. In nucleotides, the CDR3 is TGTGCCAGTAGTCCCCAAGACAGGGGGAGCAATCAGCCCCAGCATTTT.

The rearrangement joins TRBV5-4 to TRBJ2-7; TRBD2 aligns across 7 bases. Germline V gives CDR1 SGHNT, CDR2 YYREEE (reference sequence). The CDR3 has 14 residues. Trimming at V came to 3 bases and at J to 2 bases, leaving 5 bases not matched to a gene. CDR3 in amino acids: CASSSGGYPYEQYF. DNA for the CDR3: TGTGCCAGCAGCTCGGGGGGATATCCCTACGAGCAGTACTTC.

The rearrangement links TRBV6-1 to TRBJ1-1; possible D gene TRBD1, 5 bases. This CDR3 has 17 residues. Trimming removed 1 base from V and 3 bases from J, with 18 bases in between. Per the germline V gene, CDR1 is MNHNS and CDR2 is SASEGT. CDR3 residues: CASSEGKDSLGYTEAFF. The CDR3 DNA follows: TGTGCCAGCAGTGAAGGAAAAGACAGCCTCGGGTACACTGAAGCTTTCTTT.

The chain uses TRBV19 and TRBJ2-2; D remains ambiguous. Germline V CDR1 and CDR2: LNHDA, SQIVND (reference sequence). The CDR3 sequence is 13 residues long. Trimming took off 7 bases at V and 5 bases at J, with 11 bases between the two ends. The CDR3 bases are TGTGCCAGTACTCTTCCTTTGACCGGGGAGCTGTTTTTT. This translates into CASTLPLTGELFF.

The V and J genes are TRBV11-2 and TRBJ2-2; 10 nucleotides match TRBD2. CDR3 size: 19 residues. J was trimmed by 2 bases and V by 2 bases; bases with no gene match: 11. Looked up from germline, CDR1 is SGHAT and CDR2 is FQNNGV. The CDR3 nucleotides are TGTGCCAGCAGCTTAAGAAGGGCTAGCGGGAGCCTTAACACCGGGGAGCTGTTTTTT. This encodes CASSLRRASGSLNTGELFF.

The chain recombines TRBV11-1 with TRBJ2-7; possible D gene TRBD2, 6 bases. V lost 2 bases to trimming and J lost 0 bases, with 14 bases between them. This CDR3 comprises 16 residues. In germline, CDR1 is SGHAT, CDR2 FQDESV (reference sequence). The CDR3 sequence: CASSLLAGGYSYEQYF. In DNA form, the CDR3 reads TGTGCCAGCAGCTTACTGGCCGGGGGATACTCCTACGAGCAGTACTTC.